The rows below give T cell receptor beta chains drawn from one sample of a study of shared clonotypes between healthy human individuals. Generated by immunoSEQ multiplex PCR, the TCRdb table keeps only in-frame clones and is missing some. Among 1.5 million to 2.5 million clones, 85% to 95% were seen once, and the ten largest hold roughly 1.2%. The sequencing sample was made of naive CD8+ T cells sorted from blood. Source of these receptors: a man between 18 and 29 years old in good health. Each CDR3 is given with its conserved first and last residue. A D gene is named only where the DNA matches it firmly. Where a row states a size, it is once, few, many or the class of an expanded clone; other rows omit it.

d_gene,v_gene,j_gene,abundance,CDR3nt,CDR3aa
TRBD1,TRBV19,TRBJ1-1,once,TGTGCCAGTAGACAGGGGGCGAGAACTGAAGCTTTCTTT,CASRQGARTEAFF
TRBD1,TRBV27,TRBJ1-1,.,TGTGCCAGCAGTTTAACTCCAGGGGGAGCCACTGAAGCTTTCTTT,CASSLTPGGATEAFF
.,TRBV9,TRBJ2-5,.,TGTGCCAGCAGCGTAGAGGGGAAGGGAGAGACCCAGTACTTC,CASSVEGKGETQYF
TRBD2,TRBV7-6,TRBJ2-1,once,TGTGCCAGCAGCGGAGGACTAGCGGCCAGCTCCTACAATGAGCAGTTCTTC,CASSGGLAASSYNEQFF
.,TRBV10-2,TRBJ2-1,.,TGCGCCAGCAGTTATGGACCCGGTGAGCAGTTCTTC,CASSYGPGEQFF
.,TRBV27,TRBJ2-7,.,TGTGCCAGCAGTTTTGGGAGCAACTACGAGCAGTACTTC,CASSFGSNYEQYF
TRBD1,TRBV5-4,TRBJ2-3,.,TGTGCCAGCAGCTTAGACAGGGGGCTGGCGGGGGGCTCACAAGATACGCAGTATTTT,CASSLDRGLAGGSQDTQYF
TRBD1,TRBV29-1,TRBJ1-4,.,TGCAGCGTTCCGCGTCCTGGACAGGGTGGGGAAAAACTGTTTTTT,CSVPRPGQGGEKLFF
.,TRBV4-1,TRBJ1-6,few,TGCGCCAGCAGCCACAGTGGGTCACCCCTCCACTTT,CASSHSGSPLHF
TRBD1,TRBV27,TRBJ2-7,.,TGTGCCAGCAGTTACGGGACAGGGAACGAGCAGTACTTC,CASSYGTGNEQYF
.,TRBV5-4,TRBJ2-3,.,TGTGCCAGCAGCCCCGACAGGAGCACAGATACGCAGTATTTT,CASSPDRSTDTQYF
.,TRBV7-9,TRBJ1-2,.,TGTGCCAGCAGCCTGGGAGATGGAGACTATGGCTACACCTTC,CASSLGDGDYGYTF
TRBD1,TRBV7-2,TRBJ2-5,.,TGTGCCAGCAGCCCTGGACAGGTCGTTTTGGGAGTGGAGACCCAGTACTTC,CASSPGQVVLGVETQYF
.,TRBV5-4,TRBJ1-1,.,TGTGCCAGCAGCCTTAAAAACACTGAAGCTTTCTTT,CASSLKNTEAFF
TRBD2,TRBV11-3,TRBJ2-7,.,TGTGCCAGCAGCTTGAGCCCACTAGCGGGGGCGGACGAGCAGTACTTC,CASSLSPLAGADEQYF
TRBD1,TRBV9,TRBJ1-1,.,TGTGCCAGCAGCGGAGGGGACAGCCTAAACACTGAAGCTTTCTTT,CASSGGDSLNTEAFF
.,TRBV6-1,TRBJ2-1,.,TGTGCCAGCACCCTTGACCCCTCCAATGAGCAGTTCTTC,CASTLDPSNEQFF
TRBD1,TRBV27,TRBJ2-1,.,TGTGCCAGCAGTCTAGAGACAGGGATGGTCAACAATGAGCAGTTCTTC,CASSLETGMVNNEQFF
.,TRBV5-6,TRBJ1-1,.,TGTGCCAGCAGCTTGCAGATGAACACTGAAGCTTTCTTT,CASSLQMNTEAFF
.,TRBV4-1,TRBJ2-3,.,TGCGCCAGCAGCCAAGCCGGGGGCACAGATACGCAGTATTTT,CASSQAGGTDTQYF
.,TRBV1,TRBJ2-7,once,TGCACCAGCAGCCAAGTTAGGAGACCGCAGTCCTACGAGCAGTACTTC,CTSSQVRRPQSYEQYF
TRBD2,TRBV27,TRBJ2-2,.,TGTGCCAGCAGTTTAGCCCCGAGCGGGAGGGCCGGGGAGCTGTTTTTT,CASSLAPSGRAGELFF
TRBD1,TRBV9,TRBJ2-1,once,TGTGCCAGCAGCGTAAATGGGGACAGGTACAATGAGCAGTTCTTC,CASSVNGDRYNEQFF
TRBD1,TRBV6-5,TRBJ2-7,.,TGTGCCAGCAGTTACGACAGGGTAGGCTACGAGCAGTACTTC,CASSYDRVGYEQYF
TRBD1,TRBV30,TRBJ1-1,.,TGTGCGGGCCAGGGGGCAATCACTGAAGCTTTCTTT,CAGQGAITEAFF
TRBD2,TRBV11-2,TRBJ2-1,.,TGTGCCAGCAGCTTATCGAGAGGCGGGGGGGCCCTAGGTGAGCAGTTCTTC,CASSLSRGGGALGEQFF
.,TRBV28,TRBJ1-1,.,TGTGCCAGCAGTTCAACCAGGGAGGGCGTGAACACTGAAGCTTTCTTT,CASSSTREGVNTEAFF
TRBD2,TRBV15,TRBJ2-7,.,TGTGCCACCAGCAGAGAGACCTGGACTAGCGGCTCCTACGAGCAGTACTTC,CATSRETWTSGSYEQYF
.,TRBV30,TRBJ2-1,.,TGTGCCTGGAGAAAGGATGAGCAGTTCTTC,CAWRKDEQFF
.,TRBV7-5,TRBJ1-1,.,TGTGCCAGAAGCTTGCCCAGGGGATTGAACACTGAAGCTTTCTTT,CARSLPRGLNTEAFF
.,TRBV7-9,TRBJ2-5,.,TGTGCCAGCAGCGTACTAGCTCCTCAAGAGACCCAGTACTTC,CASSVLAPQETQYF